The 20 T cell receptor beta chains below all came from one sample that was sequenced in a study of shared clonotypes between healthy human individuals. Positively selected for CCR7, the CD45RO-negative cells used as naive CD8 cells excluded terminally differentiated effector memory CD45RA+ cells. Generated by immunoSEQ multiplex PCR, the TCRdb table keeps only in-frame clones and is missing some. This table holds approximately 810,000 clones, 80% to 95% found once. Sequenced input: naive CD8+ T cells sorted from blood. These receptors came from a man aged 25 to 45 in good health.

This chain links TRBV11-2 with TRBJ2-7, with a possible D match to TRBD2 (5 bases). The CDR3 consists of 14 residues. The V gene's germline CDR1 is SGHAT and CDR2 FQNNGV. Trimming left V 5 bases short and J 3 bases short, with 14 bases between. CDR3: CASSLTGTYYEQYF. In DNA form, the CDR3 reads TGTGCCAGCAGCCTTACGGGAACCTACTACGAGCAGTACTTC. Full variable domain (remainder filled in from reference TRBV11-2 and TRBJ2-7): EAGVAQSPRYKIIEKRQSVAFWCNPISGHATLYWYQQILGQGPKLLIQFQNNGVVDDSQLPKDRFSAERLKGVDSTLKIQPAKLEDSAVYLCASSLTGTYYEQYFGPGTRLTVT.

The genes are TRBV6-1 and TRBJ2-7; D remains ambiguous. Trimming removed 1 base from V and 7 bases from J, with 8 bases in between. The CDR3 consists of 12 residues. Per germline, CDR1 MNHNS and CDR2 SASEGT. The CDR3 DNA follows: TGTGCCAGCAGTGAAGTGTTGGGTGAGCAGTACTTC. Translating it yields CASSEVLGEQYF.

The CDR3: CASMGQGFGNTIYF. The DNA of the CDR3 is TGTGCCAGCATGGGACAGGGGTTTGGAAACACCATATATTTT. The V call is TRBV28, the J call TRBJ1-3; 10 nucleotides match TRBD1. CDR3 length: 14 residues. The V and J ends lost 7 bases and 3 bases, in that order; junction bases with no gene match: 3. Germline loops: CDR1 MDHEN, CDR2 SYDVKM.

The count of this clone is one. V usage is TRBV30 and J usage is TRBJ1-1; 8 nucleotides match TRBD1. The V gene end was trimmed by 3 bases and the J gene end by 1 base; junction bases not matched to a gene: 4. This CDR3 has 14 amino acids. Germline loops: CDR1 GTSNPN, CDR2 SVGIG (reference sequence). This CDR3 reads CAWSIGQGNTEAFF. In DNA, the CDR3 is TGTGCCTGGAGCATAGGACAGGGGAACACTGAAGCTTTCTTT.

The chain uses TRBV7-3 and TRBJ2-7; 11 bases map to TRBD1. The CDR3 is made up of 14 amino acids. J lost 6 bases, V lost 0 bases, and 1 base had no gene match. Germline assignment: CDR1 SGHTA and CDR2 FQGTGA. CDR3 region: CASSLTGTGGEQYF. Written as DNA, the CDR3 is TGTGCCAGCAGCTTAACGGGGACAGGGGGCGAGCAGTACTTC. The full variable domain, its missing parts supplied by reference TRBV7-3 and TRBJ2-7, is GAGVSQTPSNKVTEKGKYVELRCDPISGHTALYWYRQSLGQGPEFLIYFQGTGAADDSGLPNDRFFAVRPEGSVSTLKIQRTERGDSAVYLCASSLTGTGGEQYFGPGTRLTVT.

This sequence joins TRBV21-1 and TRBJ2-1; the table's TRBD1 call for D was not verified on the DNA. TRBV21-1 is given as a pseudogene. This CDR3 comprises 13 residues. The chain's CDR3 is CATPGASPNEQFF. CDR3 DNA sequence: TGTGCCACTCCAGGGGCTTCCCCCAATGAGCAGTTCTTC.

The count of this clone is one. This rearrangement joins TRBV28 to TRBJ1-1; D unresolved. With 6 bases removed from V and 0 bases from J, the gap between germline ends came to 14 bases. The germline V gene encodes CDR1 MDHEN and CDR2 SYDVKM. CDR3 length: 15 amino acids. CDR3 in amino acids: CASRQGLVLNTEAFF. As DNA, the CDR3 is TGTGCCAGCAGGCAAGGATTGGTCCTGAACACTGAAGCTTTCTTT. Variable domain in full (rest from reference TRBV28 and TRBJ1-1): DVKVTQSSRYLVKRTGEKVFLECVQDMDHENMFWYRQDPGLGLRLIYFSYDVKMKEKGDIPEGYSVSREKKERFSLILESASTNQTSMYLCASRQGLVLNTEAFFGQGTRLTVV.

The genes are TRBV6-1 and TRBJ2-1; D is ambiguous. This CDR3 is 14 amino acids long. V lost 10 bases to trimming and J lost 2 bases, with 15 bases between them. The germline CDR1 and CDR2 sequences are MNHNS and SASEGT. The CDR3: CATDPSPPYNEQFF. DNA for the CDR3: TGTGCCACCGACCCGTCACCCCCCTACAATGAGCAGTTCTTC.

V usage is TRBV28 and J usage is TRBJ1-2; D remains ambiguous. Germline V lookup: CDR1 MDHEN, CDR2 SYDVKM. The V end was cut by 6 bases, the J end by 3 bases, with 14 bases between. This CDR3 has 14 amino acids. Here the CDR3 reads CASSPLGMDYGYTF. In nucleotides, the CDR3 is TGTGCCAGCAGCCCCTTGGGCATGGACTATGGCTACACCTTC.

The genes are TRBV9 and TRBJ2-4; D unclear. The V and J ends lost 0 bases and 8 bases respectively, with 12 bases between them. This CDR3 is built from 14 residues. The germline V gene has CDR1 SGDLS and CDR2 YYNGEE. The CDR3 spells CASSVGTENHIQYF. Written as DNA, the CDR3 is TGTGCCAGCAGCGTAGGCACCGAAAACCACATTCAGTACTTC.

The chain couples TRBV27 to TRBJ2-1; tentatively, D is TRBD2 (6 bases). In germline, CDR1 is MNHEY, CDR2 SMNVEV (reference sequence). Trimming removed 0 bases from V and 4 bases from J, with 10 bases in between. The CDR3 covers 15 residues. The CDR3 nucleotides are TGTGCCAGCAGTTTATCGCTTGGGACTTACAATGAGCAGTTCTTC. Its translation is CASSLSLGTYNEQFF.

The chain couples TRBV10-1 to TRBJ2-5; maybe TRBD1 (6 bases). Germline V CDR1 and CDR2: WNHNN, SYGVQD (reference sequence). V was pared by 3 bases and J by 2 bases, with 10 bases between. The CDR3 has 14 residues. The CDR3 nucleotides read TGCGCCAGCAGTGACAGGGGTTCTCAAGAGACCCAGTACTTC. Translated: CASSDRGSQETQYF.

The chain carries TRBV30 and TRBJ1-2; perhaps TRBD1 as D (6 bases). The germline V gene encodes CDR1 GTSNPN and CDR2 SVGIG (reference sequence). Between the trimmed V and J ends, which lost 2 bases and 2 bases, there was a span of 9 bases. This CDR3 region has 13 residues. The CDR3 DNA sequence: TGTGCCTGGAGTCCAACAGGGAACTATGGCTACACCTTC. Translated, it gives CAWSPTGNYGYTF.

The chain employs TRBV6-6 and TRBJ2-3; D is tentatively TRBD1 or TRBD2 (5 bases each). Per the germline V gene, CDR1 is MNHNY and CDR2 is SVGAGI (reference sequence). The CDR3 length is 15 residues. V gave up 8 bases and J gave up 0 bases, with 15 bases separating them. The DNA of the CDR3 is TGTGCCAGCGGGGGAGATGAGTTTAGCACAGATACGCAGTATTTT. Its translation: CASGGDEFSTDTQYF.

This clone was detected only once. The chain uses TRBV27 and TRBJ2-7, with 9 bases aligning to TRBD1. This CDR3 region has 12 residues. The V and J ends lost 4 bases and 6 bases, in that order; junction bases with no gene match: 1. CDR1 is MNHEY and CDR2 is SMNVEV in the germline V gene (reference sequence). In DNA, the CDR3 is TGTGCCAGCAGTTGGACAGGGGTCGAGCAGTACTTC. Its protein is CASSWTGVEQYF.

The chain employs TRBV27 and TRBJ1-2; no definite D call. CDR1 and CDR2 (germline): MNHEY, SMNVEV (reference sequence). CDR3 length: 17 amino acids. V was pared by 6 bases and J by 2 bases, with 22 bases between. The CDR3: CASSTRLRGVENYGYTF. The CDR3 bases are TGTGCCAGCAGCACACGCTTGCGGGGAGTGGAAAACTATGGCTACACCTTC.

This clone was seen just once. The V and J genes are TRBV19 and TRBJ2-5, with D unclear. Germline-derived CDR1 and CDR2 are LNHDA and SQIVND (reference sequence). Trimming took 1 base from V and 2 from J, leaving 11 bases between them. CDR3 length: 15 amino acids. The CDR3 DNA follows: TGTGCCAGTAGTATAGTTTGGGGTGGTCAAGAGACCCAGTACTTC. This gives the protein CASSIVWGGQETQYF.

This rearrangement joins TRBV4-1 to TRBJ2-7; weak D call: TRBD1 (6 bases). This CDR3 comprises 15 residues. The V gene lost 5 bases and the J gene lost 7 bases, with 21 bases spanning the gap. Germline V gene lookup returns CDR1 MGHRA and CDR2 YSYEKL. In DNA, the CDR3 is TGCGCCAGCAGCTTCAGAGGGGGTATGGATGAGGAGCAGTACTTC. Its protein is CASSFRGGMDEEQYF.

The V gene is TRBV28, the J gene TRBJ1-2; TRBD1 might be the D (5 bases). CDR1 is MDHEN and CDR2 is SYDVKM in the germline V gene. The CDR3 has 15 amino acids. Deletions cut 2 bases from V and 2 bases from J, with 12 bases between. As DNA, the CDR3 is TGTGCCAGCAGTTTAAGGAGCGACAGAAACTATGGCTACACCTTC. It encodes CASSLRSDRNYGYTF.

V and J are TRBV6-1 and TRBJ1-5; 8 bases map to TRBD1. The V gene end was trimmed by 3 bases and the J gene end by 0 bases; junction bases not matched to a gene: 10. CDR1 MNHNS and CDR2 SASEGT come from the germline V gene. This CDR3 comprises 18 residues. The CDR3 loop reads CASSDKDRVGYSNQPQHF. CDR3 sequence (DNA): TGTGCCAGCAGTGATAAGGACAGGGTCGGCTATAGCAATCAGCCCCAGCATTTT.